This T cell receptor (beta chain) was identified in a study of early T cells in non-severe SARS-CoV-2 infection (dated by TCRdb to about 2021). Turning to the overall study: TCR sequencing used bulk RNA from unsorted whole blood, so alpha and beta chains could not be paired. The paper's findings and limits, for the study overall: Matching against VDJdb was skewed toward anti-spike CD8 responses, likely underestimated virus-specific expansions, and missed private and CD4 specificities.

Set within a cohort of healthcare workers in London, UK, this nested case-control study involved weekly PCR testing of nasopharyngeal swabs along with blood sampling. Healthcare workers were recruited during the week of the UK lockdown, between 23 and 31 March 2020, and followed weekly for up to roughly 15 weeks. The library was prepared using 5' RACE. Sequencing took place on a NextSeq 500. In the TCR library protocol, unique molecular identifiers were attached to individual cDNA molecules to correct for PCR bias and sequencing error. TCR alpha and beta chains were both sequenced, and the abundances of alpha and beta sequences in each sample were closely correlated with each other. The study's processing was this. Decombinator V4 was used to annotate TCR sequences for V gene, J gene and CDR3. TCRs were defined as expanded if a significant change between any two time points was detected under a Poisson model with p below 0.0001. Abundances of TCRs were expressed as counts per million after normalisation to the total number of TCRs sequenced in each sample. MAIT TCRs were defined by TRAV1-2 paired with TRAJ12, TRAJ20 or TRAJ33, and iNKT TCRs by TRAV10 paired with TRAJ18. VDJdb, accessed 1 November 2021, was searched for CMV, EBV and SARS-CoV-2 annotated TCRs, with TCRs annotated for multiple antigens excluded. TCRdb reprocessed the public reads (quality trimming at Q25 with fastp, clone calling with MiXCR) and kept in-frame beta chains. Entries are consolidated by CDR3 protein sequence, retaining the most common genes and DNA. TCRdb, not the original authors, processed these V and J calls. Counted in this sample were some 60,000 distinct CDR3 sequences; 7.5% to 10% of them appeared once. The ten biggest clones cover around 1.3% of the sample.

This clonotype showed up many times. Its antigen remains undetermined. The input lacks base qualities; no much larger clone sits a single base away. A distance of 14 bases separates the germline ends of V and J, which lose 2 bases and 7 bases respectively. Looking up the germline V gene yields CDR1 MNHNS and CDR2 SASEGT. There are 14 amino acids in the CDR3, from cysteine to phenylalanine inclusive. This entry keeps only the CDR3 DNA: 42 bases, framed from base 1. The clonotype originates from an adult who was a healthcare worker with PCR-confirmed SARS-CoV-2 infection or an uninfected control (not recorded which). Sequenced: whole blood. The chain couples TRBV6-1 to TRBJ2-5, and TRBD1 may be the D gene, going by 6 matching bases. The nucleotide sequence reads as follows: TGTGCCAGCAGTGAAACAGGGACAAGGGTGACCCAGTACTTC. Its coded protein is CASSETGTRVTQYF.